Listed here are 22 T cell receptor beta chains from one sample, sequenced in a study of regulatory T cells in long-lasting Graves disease. Time point here: newly diagnosed GD, antithyroid drugs for less than 3 months. Isolated PBMC RNA provided the starting material for the TCR library. Assembly of TCR beta libraries relied on iRepertoire HTBI primers together with Arm-PCR of CDR3 regions. Via MiXCR, TCRdb re-called the multiplex PCR reads, giving one row per CDR3 protein. The data hold 550,000 to 650,000 distinct CDR3 sequences, with about 16% observed a single time. This sample also appeared in a second study, on T cells in Graves' hyperthyroidism and ophthalmopathy.

Sequencing used peripheral blood mononuclear cells (PBMCs), obtained at new diagnosis, from a patient treated with antithyroid drugs. These receptors were collected from a man between 18 and 29 years old with Graves disease.

V is TRBV9 and J is TRBJ2-3; a possible D gene is TRBD2 (6 bases). V was trimmed by 3 bases and J by 5 bases, leaving 13 bases between them. CDR1 SGDLS and CDR2 YYNGEE come from the germline V gene. This CDR3 contains 14 residues. The CDR3 protein is CASSDGTLRDTQYF. The CDR3 DNA is TGTGCCAGCAGCGACGGGACTCTACGAGATACGCAGTATTTT.

The chain couples TRBV7-9 to TRBJ1-2; unclear D gene. CDR1 is SEHNR, CDR2 FQNEAQ, per germline (reference sequence). This CDR3 contains 13 residues. V dropped 1 base and J dropped 8 bases, with 11 bases sitting between them. The CDR3 loop reads CASSLGLAGGYTF. CDR3 in DNA: TGTGCCAGCAGCTTAGGTCTGGCGGGGGGCTACACCTTC.

This clonotype was seen ten or more times. The V and J genes are TRBV13 and TRBJ2-7; D is possibly TRBD1 (6 bases). Germline CDR1 PRHDT, CDR2 FYEKMQ (reference sequence). This CDR3 contains 13 residues. V lost 5 bases, J lost 6 bases, and 14 bases lay in between. The CDR3 is CASSPGTGSEQYF. The CDR3 coding sequence is TGTGCCAGCAGCCCCGGAACAGGGAGCGAGCAGTACTTC. Based on the CDR3 plus reference TRBV13 and TRBJ2-7, the full variable domain is AAGVIQSPRHLIKEKRETATLKCYPIPRHDTVYWYQQGPGQDPQFLISFYEKMQSDKGSIPDRFSAQQFSDYHSELNMSSLELGDSALYFCASSPGTGSEQYFGPGTRLTVT.

Ten or more counts support this clonotype. The rearrangement joins TRBV30 to TRBJ2-7; 11 bases align to TRBD1. V shed 5 bases and J 2 bases; nucleotides not matched to a gene: 8. Germline V CDR1 and CDR2: GTSNPN, SVGIG (reference sequence). This CDR3 is built from 15 residues. The DNA for the CDR3 is TGTGCCTGGGAGCATGGGACAGGGGGGCCCTACGAGCAGTACTTC. Amino acids: CAWEHGTGGPYEQYF.

This clonotype was detected many times. The V gene is TRBV30, the J gene TRBJ2-5; D perhaps matches TRBD2 (6 bases). The CDR3 spans 13 residues. Germline V gives CDR1 GTSNPN, CDR2 SVGIG (reference sequence). With 0 bases removed from V and 4 bases from J, the gap between germline ends came to 9 bases. The DNA for the CDR3 is TGTGCCTGGAGTGTACGCGGGACAGAGACCCAGTACTTC. Amino acid sequence: CAWSVRGTETQYF.

V and J are TRBV4-2 and TRBJ1-2; no clear D gene. With 3 bases removed from V and 11 bases from J, the gap between germline ends came to 10 bases. This CDR3 has 11 amino acids. Germline CDR1 LGHNA, CDR2 YNFKEQ. The chain's CDR3 is CASSQSRRYTF. DNA of the CDR3: TGTGCCAGCAGCCAGAGTAGACGGTACACCTTC.

This clonotype occurred a few times. The gene calls are TRBV5-1 and TRBJ2-1; 9 bases map to TRBD2. CDR1 is SGHRS, CDR2 YFSETQ, per germline. J gave up 8 bases and V 0 bases, and 12 bases lay outside the gene matches. This CDR3 has 17 amino acids. In DNA, the CDR3 is TGCGCCAGCAGCTTGGCCGATGGCGGGAGGGCCGGGGATGAGCAGTTCTTC. It codes for CASSLADGGRAGDEQFF.

In regard to this clonotype: One junction end disagrees with the germline gene, perhaps due to a read error. This chain uses TRBV27 with TRBJ2-2; no clear D gene. This CDR3 is 14 amino acids long. Germline loops: CDR1 MNHEY, CDR2 SMNVEV (reference sequence). This CDR3 is CASRVGQITEELFF. In DNA, the CDR3 is TGTGCCAGCAGGGTAGGGCAGATCACCGAGGAGCTGTTTTTT.

This clonotype came up a few times. The rearrangement uses TRBV5-1 and TRBJ2-2; TRBD1 aligns across 7 bases. The germline gives CDR1 SGHRS, CDR2 YFSETQ. With 4 bases clipped from V and 5 bases from J, the junction kept 8 bases outside the gene matches. The CDR3 has 15 amino acids. In DNA, the CDR3 is TGCGCCAGCAGCCGAATGGGACAGCGGACCGGGGAGCTGTTTTTT. Its protein product is CASSRMGQRTGELFF. The full variable domain, with the rest looked up from reference TRBV5-1 and TRBJ2-2, is KAGVTQTPRYLIKTRGQQVTLSCSPISGHRSVSWYQQTPGQGLQFLFEYFSETQRNKGNFPGRFSGRQFSNSRSEMNVSTLELGDSALYLCASSRMGQRTGELFFGEGSRLTVL.

This clonotype appeared many times. The chain uses TRBV28 and TRBJ1-1; a weak D match, TRBD1 (6 bases). From germline, CDR1 is MDHEN and CDR2 SYDVKM. CDR3 length: 14 residues. The V gene lost 6 bases and the J gene lost 4 bases, with 15 bases spanning the gap. Here the CDR3 reads CASRNRERGTEAFF. CDR3 bases: TGTGCCAGCAGGAACAGGGAAAGGGGCACTGAAGCTTTCTTT.

This clonotype occurred a few times. A read error may account for a junction end that differs from germline. The rearrangement links TRBV5-6 to TRBJ2-1, with D unclear. The CDR3 contains 12 residues. Per germline, CDR1 SGHDT and CDR2 YYEEEE. The CDR3: CASSTRVQRVYF. DNA of the CDR3: TGTGCCAGCAGCACCCGGGTCCAGAGAGTTTACTTC.

This clonotype was seen many times. The chain is built from TRBV12-3 or TRBV12-4 and TRBJ2-7, with 13 bases matching TRBD2. The V and J ends lost 6 bases and 2 bases, in that order; junction bases with no gene match: 7. The CDR3 has 16 amino acids. This chain's CDR3 is CASSSPGTSGTYEQYF. DNA for the CDR3: TGTGCCAGCAGCTCACCCGGGACTAGCGGGACCTACGAGCAGTACTTC.

The chain has TRBV6-1 and TRBJ1-1; 9 positions agree with TRBD1. The CDR3 sequence is 14 residues long. With 6 bases clipped from V and 7 bases from J, the junction kept 9 bases outside the gene matches. Germline V gene data show CDR1 as MNHNS and CDR2 as SASEGT. The CDR3 DNA reads as TGTGCCAGCAGGACAGGGGGATTGGGTGGTGAAGCTTTCTTT. It is translated as CASRTGGLGGEAFF.

This clonotype was detected many times. The chain employs TRBV5-1 and TRBJ1-1; TRBD1 might be the D (5 bases). CDR1 and CDR2 from the germline V gene are SGHRS and YFSETQ. The germline V and J ends were trimmed by 4 bases and 9 bases, with 16 bases remaining between them. The CDR3 contains 13 residues. CDR3 nucleotide sequence: TGCGCCAGCAGCCCCGTCGGGGGTGCTCAAGCTTTCTTT. It encodes CASSPVGGAQAFF.

The sample holds many counts of this clonotype. The gene calls are TRBV7-8 and TRBJ2-7; a weak D match, TRBD2 (5 bases). V lost 1 base and J lost 2, with 9 bases in between. The CDR3 contains 14 residues. The V gene's germline CDR1 is SGHVS and CDR2 FQNEAQ. This CDR3 is CASSLDGNAYEQYF. The DNA of the CDR3 is TGTGCCAGCAGCTTAGACGGGAACGCCTACGAGCAGTACTTC.

Details on this clonotype: A read error may produce the germline difference seen at one junction end. This rearrangement joins TRBV11-2 to TRBJ2-1, with D perhaps TRBD2 (6 bases). The CDR3 sequence is 16 residues long. Germline CDR1 and CDR2: SGHAT and FQNNGV. CDR3 nucleotides: TGTGCCAGCAGCTTAGGGCTAGGGGAGGTCTACAATGGGCAGTTCTTC. This encodes CASSLGLGEVYNGQFF.

V and J are TRBV4-1 and TRBJ2-1, with D tentatively TRBD2 (6 bases). This CDR3 has 13 residues. Germline V lookup: CDR1 MGHRA, CDR2 YSYEKL. V lost 8 bases, J lost 8 bases, and 16 bases lay in between. The DNA of the CDR3 is TGCGCCAGCGCTCTGACGGGGGTGGATGAGCAGTTCTTC. Its translation is CASALTGVDEQFF.

This clonotype came up many times. The chain recombines TRBV30 with TRBJ2-7; possible D gene TRBD1, 6 bases. V shed 2 bases and J shed 5 bases, with 19 bases lying between them. The CDR3 has 15 residues. The V gene's germline CDR1 is GTSNPN and CDR2 SVGIG (reference sequence). CDR3 amino acids: CAWSFNTGFLNEQYF. The CDR3 nucleotides read TGTGCCTGGAGTTTCAATACAGGGTTCCTCAACGAGCAGTACTTC. Together with reference TRBV30 and TRBJ2-7, the CDR3 gives the full variable domain: SQTIHQWPATLVQPVGSPLSLECTVEGTSNPNLYWYRQAAGRGLQLLFYSVGIGQISSEVPQNLSASRPQDRQFILSSKKLLLSDSGFYLCAWSFNTGFLNEQYFGPGTRLTVT.

This clonotype showed up many times. The V call is TRBV5-1, the J call TRBJ2-1; 9 nucleotides line up with TRBD2. V lost 1 base and J lost 0; bases outside the gene matches: 5. This CDR3 spans 17 amino acids. Germline V gene lookup returns CDR1 SGHRS and CDR2 YFSETQ. CDR3 coding DNA: TGCGCCAGCAGCTTGAATGCGGGAGGGAGCTCCTACAATGAGCAGTTCTTC. Amino acid sequence: CASSLNAGGSSYNEQFF.

V is TRBV4-2 and J is TRBJ2-1; 9 nucleotides align to TRBD2. J gave up 7 bases and V 0 bases, and 16 bases lay outside the gene matches. CDR1 and CDR2 from the germline V gene are LGHNA and YNFKEQ. The CDR3 has 19 amino acids. CDR3 residues: CASSQDFEWREGPWNEQFF. CDR3 nucleotides: TGTGCCAGCAGCCAAGATTTCGAGTGGCGGGAGGGCCCCTGGAATGAGCAGTTCTTC.

This clonotype was counted a few times. CDR3 sequence reads: CSVERGAGTEAFF. The CDR3 coding sequence is TGCAGCGTTGAGCGGGGGGCCGGCACTGAAGCTTTCTTT. This sequence joins TRBV29-1 and TRBJ1-1; tentatively, D is TRBD1 (6 bases). Deletions cut 3 bases from V and 4 bases from J, with 12 bases between. The CDR3 spans 13 residues. In germline, CDR1 is SQVTM, CDR2 ANQGSEA.

This clonotype was picked up many times. The V call is TRBV28, the J call TRBJ1-2, with D uncertain. Germline V gives CDR1 MDHEN, CDR2 SYDVKM. This CDR3 is built from 13 residues. Trimming cost V 5 bases and J 8 bases, with 15 bases left between them. CDR3 bases: TGTGCCAGCAGTCCCCACGGATTGTGGGGCTACACCTTC. This sequence encodes CASSPHGLWGYTF.